A selection of T cell receptor beta chains follows, all from one sample in a study of blood T cell repertoires in COVID-19. Assay: immunoSEQ multiplex PCR; the TCRdb copy retains only in-frame clones and omits some. The table lists some 140,000 clones, about 89% of them singletons, with around 18% in the top ten. The sequencing sample was made of peripheral blood. These TCRs come from a man aged 50-59 years with active or convalescent COVID-19. Both conserved end residues are part of each CDR3. The D gene is left open where the match is weak. Not all rows give a size; the values are once, few, many and, for expanded clones, a class.

V gene	D gene	clone size	J gene	CDR3 DNA	CDR3 protein
TRBV14	NA	NA	TRBJ1-6	TGTGCCAGCAGCCAAGAAAACAGAAACTATAATTCACCCCTCCACTTT	CASSQENRNYNSPLHF
TRBV29-1	TRBD2	NA	TRBJ2-3	TGCAGCGTTGAAGGTGGGGGCCTTAGCGGGAGTGGGTCAGATACGCAGTATTTT	CSVEGGGLSGSGSDTQYF
TRBV6-5	NA	NA	TRBJ2-2	TGTGCCAGCCGATCCGGGACTGGCACCGGGGAGCTGTTTTTT	CASRSGTGTGELFF
TRBV5-1	NA	once	TRBJ2-1	TGCGCCAGCAGCTTGGACCCGGGATCGAATGAGCAGTTCTTC	CASSLDPGSNEQFF
TRBV6-5	NA	once	TRBJ2-1	TGTGCCAGCAGTTATTCGGGGGTCTCCTTGAATGAGCAGTTCTTC	CASSYSGVSLNEQFF
TRBV4-3	NA	NA	TRBJ2-3	TGCGCCAGCAGCCAAGAGCGACAGGATACAGATACGCAGTATTTT	CASSQERQDTDTQYF
TRBV6-5	NA	once	TRBJ2-2	TGTGCCAGCAGTAGGGTACAGGGGAACACCGGGGAGCTGTTTTTT	CASSRVQGNTGELFF
TRBV4-1	TRBD2	once	TRBJ2-3	TGCGCCAGCAGCCAAGAGTCGGGACTAGCGGATTCAGATACGCAGTATTTT	CASSQESGLADSDTQYF
TRBV18	TRBD2	NA	TRBJ2-3	TGTGCCAGCTCACCGGGCTCTGGGCGGGAGAGCACAGATACGCAGTATTTT	CASSPGSGRESTDTQYF
TRBV30	NA	few	TRBJ2-7	TGTGCCTGGAGTGATCGACGCAGGGTTTCCTACGAGCAGTACTTC	CAWSDRRRVSYEQYF
TRBV10-3	TRBD1	NA	TRBJ2-2	TGTGCCATCAGCCGAACACAGGGGGAGAACACCGGGGAGCTGTTTTTT	CAISRTQGENTGELFF
TRBV13	TRBD1	NA	TRBJ1-2	TGTGCCAGCAGCTTAGGCCACCGGGACAGGGGCTATGGCTACACCTTC	CASSLGHRDRGYGYTF
TRBV19	NA	NA	TRBJ2-2	TGTGCCAGTAGTATCCAGGTTACCGGGGAGCTGTTTTTT	CASSIQVTGELFF
TRBV28	NA	NA	TRBJ1-4	TGTGCCAGCAGTTTTTGGGGGCCGCGGAATGAAAAACTGTTTTTT	CASSFWGPRNEKLFF
TRBV6-1	NA	few	TRBJ2-7	TGTGCCAGCAGTGATGGGCGGGTCCACGAGCAGTACTTC	CASSDGRVHEQYF